The 27 T cell receptor beta chains reported below all come from one sample, sequenced in a study of T-cell reconstitution after alpha-beta-depleted transplantation in children. The TCRbeta library incorporated unique molecular identifiers. TCRdb reprocessed the PCR reads via MiXCR and lists one record per CDR3 protein. This table holds about 500,000 distinct CDR3 sequences, more than 9.5% found once. The source was PBMCs, mostly from graft donor cells, collected 180 days after TCRalphabeta/CD19-depleted stem cell transplant. These receptors all come from a female patient between 2 and 15 years old who had a stem cell transplant for aplastic anemia, so the T cells may come from the graft donor.

This chain links TRBV12-3 or TRBV12-4 with TRBJ2-3; 11 positions agree with TRBD2. This CDR3 has 17 amino acids. Trimming at V came to 7 bases and at J to 2 bases, leaving 11 bases not matched to a gene. The CDR3 DNA reads TGTGCCAGCAAGGGACTAGCGGAACCCCGGCCCACAGATACGCAGTATTTT. It yields the protein CASKGLAEPRPTDTQYF.

The gene calls are TRBV11-1 and TRBJ2-3; 7 bases align to TRBD2. The CDR3 is made up of 18 amino acids. V lost 2 bases, J lost 4 bases, and 15 bases stayed unmatched. The germline gives CDR1 SGHAT, CDR2 FQDESV (reference sequence). The CDR3 loop is CASSLSGLGRAGADTQYF. CDR3 DNA: TGTGCCAGCAGCTTATCCGGTCTAGGGAGGGCCGGGGCAGATACGCAGTATTTT.

This clonotype showed up just a few times. CDR3 residues: CASSLHPILTDTQYF. Written as DNA, the CDR3 is TGTGCCAGCAGCTTACACCCCATACTCACAGATACGCAGTATTTT. The V call is TRBV7-2, the J call TRBJ2-3; D gene unclear. The CDR3 totals 15 residues. With 2 bases removed from V and 2 bases from J, the gap between germline ends came to 11 bases. Germline CDR1 is SGHTA and CDR2 is FQGNSA.

V is TRBV28 and J is TRBJ2-5, with TRBD1 matching 8 bases. The CDR3 is 16 amino acids. Germline CDR1 MDHEN, CDR2 SYDVKM. After removal of 2 bases from V and 5 bases from J, the junction contained 10 bases not matched to a gene. The CDR3 DNA sequence: TGTGCCAGCAGTTTACGGGGACAGGCGGCAGGGGAGACCCAGTACTTC. This encodes CASSLRGQAAGETQYF.

In its sample, this clonotype was seen a few times. This sequence joins TRBV15 and TRBJ1-5; D call uncertain. V lost 0 bases to trimming and J lost 0 bases, with 9 bases between them. Germline lookup yields CDR1 LNHNV and CDR2 YYDKDF (reference sequence). The CDR3 runs 16 residues. CDR3 sequence (DNA): TGTGCCACCAGCAGAGATCCAGGCAATAGCAATCAGCCCCAGCATTTT. This translates into CATSRDPGNSNQPQHF.

Ten or more counts support this clonotype. This chain links TRBV29-1 with TRBJ2-3; 7 nucleotides align to TRBD2. J was trimmed by 2 bases and V by 3 bases; bases with no gene match: 8. The CDR3 has 15 amino acids. Germline CDR1 SQVTM, CDR2 ANQGSEA. CDR3 sequence: CSVDRSLAHTDTQYF. CDR3 DNA sequence: TGCAGCGTTGATCGATCACTAGCGCACACAGATACGCAGTATTTT.

V is TRBV18 and J is TRBJ2-5, with TRBD1 identical over 7 bases. CDR3 length equals 15 residues. Looked up from germline, CDR1 is KGHSH and CDR2 is LQKENI. V dropped 2 bases and J dropped 3; count of bases not matched to a gene: 6. In DNA form, the CDR3 reads TGTGCCAGCTCACCAGACAGGGTCGTGGAAGAGACCCAGTACTTC. This sequence encodes CASSPDRVVEETQYF. The full variable domain, its missing parts supplied by reference TRBV18 and TRBJ2-5, is NAGVMQNPRHLVRRRGQEARLRCSPMKGHSHVYWYRQLPEEGLKFMVYLQKENIIDESGMPKERFSAEFPKEGPSILRIQQVVRGDSAAYFCASSPDRVVEETQYFGPGTRLLVL.

This chain connects TRBV4-3 to TRBJ2-7, with 10 bases aligning to TRBD1. V shed 1 base, J shed 3 bases, and the junction held 6 bases outside the gene matches. CDR1 LGHNA and CDR2 YSLEER come from the germline V gene. There are 16 residues in the CDR3. Here the CDR3 reads CASSQGHRDRGYEQYF. In DNA, the CDR3 is TGCGCCAGCAGCCAAGGGCACCGGGACAGGGGCTACGAGCAGTACTTC.

The table lists this clonotype with a few counts. This sequence joins TRBV20-1 and TRBJ2-5; 11 positions match TRBD1. V shed 5 bases, J shed 9 bases, and the junction held 17 bases outside the gene matches. The CDR3 covers 16 residues. CDR1 and CDR2 (germline): DFQATT, SNEGSKA (reference sequence). CDR3 loop: CSASYTGTGGTGSQYF. The CDR3 DNA reads TGCAGTGCTTCCTACACCGGGACAGGGGGGACAGGGTCCCAGTACTTC.

This clonotype has just a few counts. The V gene is TRBV19, the J gene TRBJ2-1; TRBD1 or TRBD2 may be the D gene (6 bases each). Trimming pared 10 bases from V and 4 bases from J, leaving 14 bases between. The CDR3 is 13 residues long. In germline, CDR1 is LNHDA, CDR2 SQIVND (reference sequence). Here the CDR3 reads CATTRRGYNEQFF. CDR3 DNA sequence: TGTGCCACCACAAGGAGGGGGTACAATGAGCAGTTCTTC.

The chain joins TRBV6-2 or TRBV6-3 to TRBJ2-7; TRBD1 aligns across 10 bases. Germline V gene lookup returns CDR1 MNHEY and CDR2 SVGEGT. This CDR3 region has 15 residues. Trimming removed 6 bases from V and 2 bases from J; junction bases left unmatched: 7. This CDR3 reads CASRSTGGAAYEQYF. The DNA for the CDR3 is TGTGCCAGCAGGTCGACAGGGGGCGCCGCCTACGAGCAGTACTTC.

This chain uses TRBV10-3 with TRBJ1-5; possible D gene TRBD1, 5 bases. This CDR3 has 15 residues. Germline V gene data show CDR1 as ENHRY and CDR2 as SYGVKD. V gave up 2 bases and J gave up 7 bases, with 15 bases separating them. The CDR3 reads CAISEKGGVGQPQHF. The CDR3 DNA sequence: TGTGCCATCAGTGAGAAAGGAGGGGTTGGGCAGCCCCAGCATTTT.

This clonotype has only a few counts. V is TRBV20-1 and J is TRBJ2-1; possible D gene TRBD2, 7 bases. The germline CDR1 and CDR2 sequences are DFQATT and SNEGSKA (reference sequence). Trimming took off 6 bases at V and 6 bases at J, with 21 bases between the two ends. This CDR3 has 15 residues. The DNA for the CDR3 is TGCAGTGCCTCCCCGGGGGCGGGAGTAGGCAATGAGCAGTTCTTC. This translates into CSASPGAGVGNEQFF.

The V call is TRBV28, the J call TRBJ2-1, with TRBD2 matching over 11 bases. V gave up 6 bases and J gave up 7 bases; unmatched junction bases: 14. This CDR3 region has 17 residues. Germline-derived CDR1 and CDR2 are MDHEN and SYDVKM. Written as DNA, the CDR3 is TGTGCCAGCAGACCTACGCGACTAGCGGGACTGGGGAATGAGCAGTTCTTC. Its protein product is CASRPTRLAGLGNEQFF. The full variable domain, its missing parts supplied by reference TRBV28 and TRBJ2-1, is DVKVTQSSRYLVKRTGEKVFLECVQDMDHENMFWYRQDPGLGLRLIYFSYDVKMKEKGDIPEGYSVSREKKERFSLILESASTNQTSMYLCASRPTRLAGLGNEQFFGPGTRLTVL.

There are many counts of this clonotype. V gene TRBV5-6 combines with J gene TRBJ2-5; D gene ambiguous. Trimming removed 2 bases from V and 7 bases from J, with 9 bases in between. CDR3 size: 12 residues. Per the germline V gene, CDR1 is SGHDT and CDR2 is YYEEEE. The CDR3 protein is CASSFSSGTQYF. The CDR3 coding sequence is TGTGCCAGCAGCTTTTCTTCAGGGACCCAGTACTTC.

The rearrangement links TRBV20-1 to TRBJ1-4; D uncertain. CDR1 is DFQATT, CDR2 SNEGSKA, per germline (reference sequence). V dropped 5 bases and J dropped 1 base, with 11 bases sitting between them. This CDR3 spans 14 amino acids. CDR3 sequence (DNA): TGCAGTGCTGGCCCGGCTGGAACTAATGAAAAACTGTTTTTT. Its protein is CSAGPAGTNEKLFF.

This clonotype occurred a few times. The chain has TRBV15 and TRBJ1-5; D perhaps matches TRBD1 (5 bases). The CDR3 length is 14 residues. Germline V lookup: CDR1 LNHNV, CDR2 YYDKDF (reference sequence). V lost 6 bases and J 5 bases, leaving 14 bases between the germline ends. CDR3 sequence (DNA): TGTGCCACCAGTCCAGGGCTGATTGATCAGCCCCAGCATTTT. Translating it yields CATSPGLIDQPQHF.

The chain uses TRBV7-9 and TRBJ1-2, with 8 bases identical to TRBD1. The CDR3 contains 13 residues. Trimming took 5 bases from V and 7 from J; bases not matched to a gene: 6. Germline lookup yields CDR1 SEHNR and CDR2 FQNEAQ (reference sequence). In nucleotides, the CDR3 is TGTGCCAGCAGCACACGCACAGGGGGTGGCTACACCTTC. Its protein product is CASSTRTGGGYTF.

V and J are TRBV19 and TRBJ1-1, with D maybe TRBD1 (6 bases). The CDR3 is made up of 16 amino acids. Looked up from germline, CDR1 is LNHDA and CDR2 is SQIVND (reference sequence). V gave up 6 bases and J gave up 5 bases, with 22 bases separating them. The CDR3 loop reads CASRPWPGQSRTEAFF. CDR3 nucleotide sequence: TGTGCCAGTAGACCTTGGCCCGGACAGTCGCGAACTGAAGCTTTCTTT.

A few counts support this clonotype. The CDR3 spells CASSLAGLPNTEAFF. In DNA form, the CDR3 reads TGCGCCAGCAGCTTGGCAGGGCTTCCGAACACTGAAGCTTTCTTT. The chain has TRBV5-1 and TRBJ1-1; a weak D match, TRBD1 (5 bases). CDR1 and CDR2 (germline): SGHRS, YFSETQ. Trimming pared 0 bases from V and 1 base from J, leaving 10 bases between. The CDR3 covers 15 residues.

The chain recombines TRBV5-1 with TRBJ2-2; no firm D call. The germline gives CDR1 SGHRS, CDR2 YFSETQ. The CDR3 runs to 14 residues. Trimming cost V 8 bases and J 1 base, with 12 bases left between them. The CDR3 bases are TGCGCCAGTTCCTTTAGACAGAACACCGGGGAGCTGTTTTTT. This codes for CASSFRQNTGELFF.

Many counts were recorded for this clonotype. CDR3 sequence (DNA): TGTGCCAGCAGCCCGCTTAGCGGGGCCCTTGGCGAGCAGTACTTC. Protein sequence: CASSPLSGALGEQYF. The V call is TRBV9, the J call TRBJ2-7, with 8 bases identical to TRBD2. Trimming removed 4 bases from V and 6 bases from J; junction bases left unmatched: 12. This CDR3 has 15 amino acids. CDR1 is SGDLS, CDR2 YYNGEE, per germline.

This clonotype was seen a handful of times. The chain employs TRBV20-1 and TRBJ2-4; D is perhaps TRBD1 (5 bases). Trimming stripped 0 bases from V and 0 bases from J, with 15 bases between. This CDR3 spans 17 amino acids. Germline V gives CDR1 DFQATT, CDR2 SNEGSKA (reference sequence). CDR3 DNA: TGCAGTGCTAGAGATATAAGGGGAAAGGGAGCCAAAAACATTCAGTACTTC. Its translation is CSARDIRGKGAKNIQYF.

The chain carries TRBV29-1 and TRBJ2-7, with a weak D call TRBD1 (5 bases). The CDR3 sequence is 13 residues long. Deletions cut 3 bases from V and 2 bases from J, with 11 bases between. Germline V gene lookup returns CDR1 SQVTM and CDR2 ANQGSEA. In DNA form, the CDR3 reads TGCAGCGTTGACGACCAGGGAACCTACGAGCAGTACTTC. Its translation: CSVDDQGTYEQYF.

This clonotype was picked up a small number of times. The V call is TRBV20-1, the J call TRBJ2-3; TRBD1 or TRBD2 may be the D gene (5 bases each). Trimming cost V 1 base and J 1 base, with 15 bases left between them. The CDR3 has 16 amino acids. Germline loops: CDR1 DFQATT, CDR2 SNEGSKA (reference sequence). The CDR3 DNA follows: TGCAGTGCTAGAGCCGGGACCCATACAGGCACAGATACGCAGTATTTT. Its translation is CSARAGTHTGTDTQYF.

Turning to this clonotype: One end of the junction does not line up with germline, which may come from a read error. The chain is built from TRBV6-1 and TRBJ2-3; a possible D gene is TRBD1 (5 bases). Germline V gene data show CDR1 as MNHNS and CDR2 as SASEGT. The CDR3 has 17 residues. The CDR3 protein is CAGSHPDSTLSTDTQYF. CDR3 coding DNA: TGTGCCGGCAGCCACCCCGACAGCACCCTTAGCACAGATACGCAGTATTTT.

The chain combines TRBV20-1 with TRBJ1-4; no definite D call. The CDR3 sequence is 13 residues long. The germline V and J ends were trimmed by 5 bases and 5 bases, with 12 bases remaining between them. Germline assignment: CDR1 DFQATT and CDR2 SNEGSKA (reference sequence). DNA of the CDR3: TGCAGTGCTTCCCTGGGGTTGAATGAAAAACTGTTTTTT. Its translation: CSASLGLNEKLFF.